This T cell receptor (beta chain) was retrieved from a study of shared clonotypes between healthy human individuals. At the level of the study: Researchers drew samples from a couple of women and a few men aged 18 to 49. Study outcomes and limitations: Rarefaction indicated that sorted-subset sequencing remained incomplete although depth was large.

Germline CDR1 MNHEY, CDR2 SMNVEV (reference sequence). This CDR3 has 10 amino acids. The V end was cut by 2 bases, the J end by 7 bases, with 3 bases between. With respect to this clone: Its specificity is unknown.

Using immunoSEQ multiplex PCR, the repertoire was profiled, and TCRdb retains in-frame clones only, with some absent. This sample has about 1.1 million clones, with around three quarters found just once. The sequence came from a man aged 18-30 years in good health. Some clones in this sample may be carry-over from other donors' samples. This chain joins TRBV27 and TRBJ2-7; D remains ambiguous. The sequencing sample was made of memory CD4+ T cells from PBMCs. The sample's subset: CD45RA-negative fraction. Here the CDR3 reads CASSLAEQYF. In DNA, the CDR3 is TGTGCCAGCAGTTTAGCGGAGCAGTACTTC.